The clone carrying this TCR beta chain was detected only once. No antigen is known for it. The data were taken from a study of T cell responses to AZD1222 COVID-19 vaccine. Study outcomes and limitations: Recipients of two AZD1222 doses showed rising Spike-specific TCR breadth and depth. Of spike-specific TCRs, nearly half reportedly target regions left unmutated in variants. There were vaccine-associated CD4 TCRs across spike, dominant at 160-218 and 743-854.

From germline, CDR1 is SGHAT and CDR2 FQNNGV. Trimming removed 5 bases at V and 4 bases at J, with 9 bases between. The CDR3 has 13 residues. Using immunoSEQ multiplex PCR, the repertoire was profiled, and TCRdb retains in-frame clones only, with some absent. The data contain over 60,000 clones, more than 75% of them singletons. The receptor was isolated from an adult in good health. The chain combines TRBV11-2 with TRBJ2-1; no reliable D call. The starting material was peripheral blood, obtained on day 0 of AZD1222 vaccination. CDR3 bases: TGTGCCAGCAGCGGCGGACGGTACAATGAGCAGTTCTTC. Translation: CASSGGRYNEQFF.